This TCR beta chain was identified in a study of blood T cells in healthy people across ages. Study-wide findings and caveats: No conclusive comparison of naive versus antigen-experienced cells was possible with unsorted PBMCs.

The CDR3 runs 12 residues. Germline V CDR1 and CDR2: DFQATT, SNEGSKA (reference sequence). It was with a sample-barcoded 5' primer and a J-beta primer mix that a second PCR of roughly 6 to 12 cycles was run. MiXCR, run by TCRdb on the 5' RACE reads, gives a single entry per CDR3 protein. The table has about 760,000 distinct CDR3 sequences, just under 25% seen once. The total RNA that was extracted per sample amounted to at least 5 micrograms. Remarks on this clonotype: Its cognate antigen is unknown. Sequence at one end of the junction differs from germline and may be a read error.

The same specimen was also included in a second study, on T cells of mothers and their children. In that study: Donors comprised a few healthy Caucasian mothers plus their six children. There were over 10 million TCR beta CDR3 reads from each mother and about 3 million from each child.

Sequencing input: blood. This TCR derives from a boy under 18 in good health. V is TRBV20-1 and J is TRBJ2-3; D is ambiguous. In DNA form, the CDR3 reads TGCTGTGCTAGAGATGGCCCAGATACGCAGTATTTT. Translated: CCARDGPDTQYF.